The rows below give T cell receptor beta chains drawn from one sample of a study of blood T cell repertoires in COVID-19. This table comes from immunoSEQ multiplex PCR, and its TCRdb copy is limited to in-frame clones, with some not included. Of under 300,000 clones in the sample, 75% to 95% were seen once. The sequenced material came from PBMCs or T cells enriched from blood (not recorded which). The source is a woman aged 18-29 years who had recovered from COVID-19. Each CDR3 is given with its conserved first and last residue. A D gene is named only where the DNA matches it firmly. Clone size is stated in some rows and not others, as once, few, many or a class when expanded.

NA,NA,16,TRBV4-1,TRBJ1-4,CASSQWGDGFNEKLFF,TGCGCCAGCAGCCAATGGGGGGACGGATTTAATGAAAAACTGTTTTTT
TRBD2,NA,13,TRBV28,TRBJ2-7,CASSSSGRYEQYF,TGTGCCAGCAGCAGTAGCGGGAGGTACGAGCAGTACTTC
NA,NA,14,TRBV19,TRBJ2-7,CASSMDSFSYEQYF,TGTGCCAGTAGTATGGACTCCTTCTCCTACGAGCAGTACTTC
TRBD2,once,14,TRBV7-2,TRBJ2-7,CASSILAGDNEQYF,TGTGCCAGCAGCATATTAGCGGGAGATAACGAGCAGTACTTC
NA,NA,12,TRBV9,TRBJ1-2,CASSRDNYGYTF,TGTGCCAGCAGTCGCGATAACTATGGCTACACCTTC
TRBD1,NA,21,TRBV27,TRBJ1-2,CASSFLHGGRIPNGTDYGYTF,TGTGCCAGCAGTTTTCTCCATGGGGGGAGGATTCCGAATGGGACAGACTATGGCTACACCTTC
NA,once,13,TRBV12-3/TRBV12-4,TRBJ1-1,CASSLFGEGEAFF,TGTGCCAGCAGTTTGTTTGGGGAGGGTGAAGCTTTCTTT
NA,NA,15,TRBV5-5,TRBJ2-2,CASSLGLVNTGELFF,TGTGCCAGCAGCTTGGGACTCGTGAACACCGGGGAGCTGTTTTTT
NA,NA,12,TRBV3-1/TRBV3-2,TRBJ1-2,CASSLKSNGYTF,TGTGCCAGCAGCCTGAAGAGTAATGGCTACACCTTC
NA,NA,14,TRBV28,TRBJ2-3,CASSPFGETDTQYF,TGTGCCAGCAGTCCATTTGGAGAGACAGATACGCAGTATTTT
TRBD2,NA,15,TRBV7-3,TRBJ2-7,CASSPGTSFSYEQYF,TGTGCCAGCAGCCCCGGGACTAGCTTCTCCTACGAGCAGTACTTC
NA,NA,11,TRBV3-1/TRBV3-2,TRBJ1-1,CASSQRGRAFF,TGTGCCAGCAGCCAAAGAGGGAGAGCTTTCTTT
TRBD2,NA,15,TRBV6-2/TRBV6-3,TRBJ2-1,CASSSSVAGGNEQFF,TGTGCCAGCAGTTCCTCGGTGGCGGGAGGTAATGAGCAGTTCTTC
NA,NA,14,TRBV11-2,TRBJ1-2,CASSFAGVGDGYTF,TGTGCCAGCAGCTTTGCAGGGGTCGGTGATGGCTACACCTTC
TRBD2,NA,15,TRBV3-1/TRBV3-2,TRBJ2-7,CASSLGVGREAEQYF,TGTGCCAGCAGCCTCGGGGTTGGGCGGGAGGCCGAGCAGTACTTC
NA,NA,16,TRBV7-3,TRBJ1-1,CASSPFVYAGRTEAFF,TGTGCCAGCAGCCCTTTCGTTTATGCAGGGAGGACTGAAGCTTTCTTT
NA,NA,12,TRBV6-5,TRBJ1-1,CASSYSPGDAFF,TGTGCCAGCAGTTACTCTCCGGGAGACGCTTTCTTT
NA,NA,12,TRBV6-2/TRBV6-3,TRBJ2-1,CASSYILREQFF,TGTGCCAGCAGTTACATCCTCAGAGAGCAGTTCTTC
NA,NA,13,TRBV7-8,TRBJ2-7,CASSSLKADEQYF,TGTGCCAGCAGCTCCTTGAAAGCGGACGAGCAGTACTTC
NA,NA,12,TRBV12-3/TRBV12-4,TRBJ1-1,CASSNRGTEAFF,TGTGCCAGCAGCAATAGGGGAACTGAAGCTTTCTTT
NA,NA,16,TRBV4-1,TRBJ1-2,CASSPFLLAGLNGYTF,TGCGCCAGCAGCCCCTTCTTGCTCGCAGGGTTGAATGGCTACACCTTC
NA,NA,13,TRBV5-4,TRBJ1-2,CASSQREGYGYTF,TGTGCCAGCAGCCAGAGGGAGGGCTATGGCTACACCTTC
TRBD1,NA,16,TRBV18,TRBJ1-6,CASSPYAIGGGSPLHF,TGTGCCAGCTCACCGTACGCTATAGGGGGCGGTTCACCCCTCCACTTT
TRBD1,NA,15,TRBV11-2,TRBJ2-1,CASSLYQTGVGEQFF,TGTGCCAGCAGCTTATATCAGACAGGGGTGGGTGAGCAGTTCTTC
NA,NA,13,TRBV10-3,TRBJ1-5,CAISDGVWGPGRF,TGTGCCATCAGTGATGGTGTCTGGGGGCCGGGGCGTTTT
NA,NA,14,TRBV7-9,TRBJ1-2,CASSPGHQNYGYTF,TGTGCCAGCAGCCCGGGACACCAAAACTATGGCTACACCTTC
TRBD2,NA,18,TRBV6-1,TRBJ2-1,CASSELGSGGRTYNEQFF,TGTGCCAGCAGTGAATTAGGTTCGGGCGGGAGAACCTACAATGAGCAGTTCTTC
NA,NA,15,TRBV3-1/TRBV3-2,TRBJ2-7,CASSQGPMTVYEQYF,TGTGCCAGCAGCCAGGGGCCTATGACAGTTTACGAGCAGTACTTC
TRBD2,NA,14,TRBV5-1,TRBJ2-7,CASRPGLAWFEQYF,TGCGCCAGCAGACCGGGACTAGCGTGGTTCGAGCAGTACTTC
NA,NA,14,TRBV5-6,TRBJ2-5,CASSLSRAGETQYF,TGTGCCAGCAGCTTGAGTCGTGCGGGGGAGACCCAGTACTTC
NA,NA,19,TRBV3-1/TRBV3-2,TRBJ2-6,CASSQGLGGLSSGANVLTF,TGTGCCAGCAGCCAAGGTCTAGGAGGGCTCTCCTCTGGGGCCAACGTCCTGACTTTC
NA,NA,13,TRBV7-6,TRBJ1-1,CASSKRGHTEAFF,TGTGCCAGCAGCAAAAGAGGCCACACTGAAGCTTTCTTT
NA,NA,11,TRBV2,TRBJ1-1,CASSEVSGAFF,TGTGCCAGCAGTGAAGTAAGTGGCGCTTTCTTT
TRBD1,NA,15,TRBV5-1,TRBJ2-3,CASSPWDRDSDTQYF,TGCGCCAGCAGCCCGTGGGACAGGGACTCAGATACGCAGTATTTT
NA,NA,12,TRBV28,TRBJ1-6,CASSFSVGPLHF,TGTGCCAGCAGTTTTAGTGTCGGACCCCTCCACTTT
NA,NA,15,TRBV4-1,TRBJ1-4,CASSQDHRPNEKLFF,TGCGCCAGCAGCCAAGATCACAGGCCTAATGAAAAACTGTTTTTT
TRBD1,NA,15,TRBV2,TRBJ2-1,CASSEEVSGGNEQFF,TGTGCCAGCAGTGAAGAGGTGTCAGGGGGCAATGAGCAGTTCTTC
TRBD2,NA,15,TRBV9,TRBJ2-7,CASSALSGGTYEQYF,TGTGCCAGCAGCGCGCTGAGCGGGGGGACCTACGAGCAGTACTTC
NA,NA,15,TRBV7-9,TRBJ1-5,CASSPSGGLSQPQHF,TGTGCCAGCAGCCCCTCCGGGGGGTTGAGTCAGCCCCAGCATTTT
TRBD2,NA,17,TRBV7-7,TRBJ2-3,CASSLAPTSGITDTQYF,TGTGCTAGCAGCTTAGCGCCTACTAGCGGGATCACAGATACGCAGTATTTT
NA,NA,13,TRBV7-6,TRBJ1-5,CASSGGGNQPQHF,TGTGCCAGCTCCGGAGGAGGTAATCAGCCCCAGCATTTT
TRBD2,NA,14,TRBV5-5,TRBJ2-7,CASSLGGLAYEQYF,TGTGCCAGCAGCTTAGGAGGACTAGCCTACGAGCAGTACTTC
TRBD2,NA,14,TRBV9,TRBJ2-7,CASSGTSGTYEQYF,TGTGCCAGCAGCGGGACTAGCGGAACCTACGAGCAGTACTTC
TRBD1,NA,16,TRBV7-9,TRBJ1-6,CASSLLTGVDNSPLHF,TGTGCCAGCAGCCTATTGACAGGGGTGGATAATTCACCCCTCCACTTT